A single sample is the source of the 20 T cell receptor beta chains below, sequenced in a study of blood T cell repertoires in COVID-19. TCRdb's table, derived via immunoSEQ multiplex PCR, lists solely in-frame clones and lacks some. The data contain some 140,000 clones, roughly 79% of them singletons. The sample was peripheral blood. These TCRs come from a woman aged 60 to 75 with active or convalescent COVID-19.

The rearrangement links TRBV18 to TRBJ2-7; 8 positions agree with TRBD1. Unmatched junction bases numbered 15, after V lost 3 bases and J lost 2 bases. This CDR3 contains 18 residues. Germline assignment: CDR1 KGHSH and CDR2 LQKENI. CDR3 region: CASSPPVYSGTGAYEQYF. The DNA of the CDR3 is TGTGCCAGCTCACCCCCCGTGTATTCCGGGACAGGAGCCTACGAGCAGTACTTC.

The CDR3 DNA follows: TGTGCCAGCAGTAGGGACAGGTTGTCCACTGAAGCTTTCTTT. Translation gives CASSRDRLSTEAFF. The gene calls are TRBV6-4 and TRBJ1-1; 8 nucleotides line up with TRBD1. Germline V gene data show CDR1 as MRHNA and CDR2 as SNTAGT. This CDR3 has 14 residues. Germline trimming cut 5 bases from V and 4 bases from J; bases unmatched to any gene: 6.

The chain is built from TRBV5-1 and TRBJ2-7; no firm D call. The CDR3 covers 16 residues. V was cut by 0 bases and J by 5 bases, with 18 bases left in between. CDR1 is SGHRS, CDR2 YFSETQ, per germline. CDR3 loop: CASSLGSNWQRDEQYF. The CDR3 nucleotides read TGCGCCAGCAGCTTGGGATCCAACTGGCAGCGAGACGAGCAGTACTTC.

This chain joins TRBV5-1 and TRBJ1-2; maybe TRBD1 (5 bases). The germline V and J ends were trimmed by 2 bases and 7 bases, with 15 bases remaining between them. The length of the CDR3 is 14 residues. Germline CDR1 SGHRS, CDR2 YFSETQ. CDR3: CASSFSGGAGGYTF. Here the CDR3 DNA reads TGCGCCAGCAGCTTTTCGGGGGGAGCTGGTGGCTACACCTTC.

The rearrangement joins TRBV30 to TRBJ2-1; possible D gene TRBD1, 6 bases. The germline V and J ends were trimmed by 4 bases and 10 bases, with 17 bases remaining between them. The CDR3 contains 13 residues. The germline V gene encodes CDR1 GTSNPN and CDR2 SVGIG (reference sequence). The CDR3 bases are TGTGCCTGGACCCCCTCCAGGGGATTCGAGCAGTTCTTC. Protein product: CAWTPSRGFEQFF.

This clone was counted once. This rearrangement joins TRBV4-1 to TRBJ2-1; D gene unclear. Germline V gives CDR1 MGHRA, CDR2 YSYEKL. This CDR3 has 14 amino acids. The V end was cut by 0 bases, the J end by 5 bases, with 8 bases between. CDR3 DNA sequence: TGCGCCAGCAGCCAAGATCCCAGGAACAATGAGCAGTTCTTC. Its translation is CASSQDPRNNEQFF.

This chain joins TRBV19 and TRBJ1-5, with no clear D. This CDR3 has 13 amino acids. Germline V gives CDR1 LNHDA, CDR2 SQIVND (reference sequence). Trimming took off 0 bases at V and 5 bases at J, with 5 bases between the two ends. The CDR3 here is CASSIDTYQPQHF. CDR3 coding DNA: TGTGCCAGTAGTATAGACACTTATCAGCCCCAGCATTTT.

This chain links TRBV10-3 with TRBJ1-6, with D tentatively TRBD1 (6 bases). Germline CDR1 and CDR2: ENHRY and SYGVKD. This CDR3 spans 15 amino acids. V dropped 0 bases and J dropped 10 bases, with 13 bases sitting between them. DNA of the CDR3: TGTGCCATCAGTGAGTCAGGCAGGGGAGAATCACCCCTCCACTTT. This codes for CAISESGRGESPLHF.

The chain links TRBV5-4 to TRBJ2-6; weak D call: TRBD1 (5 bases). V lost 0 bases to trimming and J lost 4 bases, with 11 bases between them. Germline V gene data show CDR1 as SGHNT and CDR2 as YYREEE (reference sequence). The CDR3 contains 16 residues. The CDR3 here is CASSLGPGSGANVLTF. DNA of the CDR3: TGTGCCAGCAGCTTGGGCCCAGGGTCCGGGGCCAACGTCCTGACTTTC.

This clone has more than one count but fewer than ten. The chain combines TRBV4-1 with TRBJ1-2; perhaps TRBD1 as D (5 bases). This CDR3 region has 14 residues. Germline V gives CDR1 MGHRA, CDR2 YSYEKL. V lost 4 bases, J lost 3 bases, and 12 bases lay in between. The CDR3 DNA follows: TGCGCCAGCAGCCGAGACCTAGGGGACTATGGCTACACCTTC. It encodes CASSRDLGDYGYTF.

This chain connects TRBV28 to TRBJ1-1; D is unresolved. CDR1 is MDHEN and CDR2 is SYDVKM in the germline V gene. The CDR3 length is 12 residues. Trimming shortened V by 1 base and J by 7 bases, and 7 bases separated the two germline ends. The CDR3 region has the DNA TGTGCCAGCAGTTTATCGAAACTTGAAGCTTTCTTT. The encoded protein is CASSLSKLEAFF.

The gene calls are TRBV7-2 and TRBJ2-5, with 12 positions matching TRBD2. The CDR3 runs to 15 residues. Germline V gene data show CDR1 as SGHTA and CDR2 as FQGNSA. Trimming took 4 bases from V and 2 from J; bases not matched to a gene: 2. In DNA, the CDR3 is TGTGCCAGCAGCTCGACTAGCGGGAGTCAAGAGACCCAGTACTTC. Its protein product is CASSSTSGSQETQYF.

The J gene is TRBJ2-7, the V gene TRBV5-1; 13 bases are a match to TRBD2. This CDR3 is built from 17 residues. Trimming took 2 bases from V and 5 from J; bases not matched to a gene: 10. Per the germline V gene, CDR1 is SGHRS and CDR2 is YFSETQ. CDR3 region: CASSLGLAGDNFHEQYF. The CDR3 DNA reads TGCGCCAGCAGCTTAGGACTAGCGGGAGATAATTTCCACGAGCAGTACTTC. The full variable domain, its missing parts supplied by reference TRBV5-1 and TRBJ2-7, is KAGVTQTPRYLIKTRGQQVTLSCSPISGHRSVSWYQQTPGQGLQFLFEYFSETQRNKGNFPGRFSGRQFSNSRSEMNVSTLELGDSALYLCASSLGLAGDNFHEQYFGPGTRLTVT.

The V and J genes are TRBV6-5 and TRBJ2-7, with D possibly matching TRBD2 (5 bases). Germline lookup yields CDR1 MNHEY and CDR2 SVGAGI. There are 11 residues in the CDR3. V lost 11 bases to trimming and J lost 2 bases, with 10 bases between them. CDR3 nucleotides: TGTGCCTATCGGGGTACCTACGAGCAGTACTTC. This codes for CAYRGTYEQYF.

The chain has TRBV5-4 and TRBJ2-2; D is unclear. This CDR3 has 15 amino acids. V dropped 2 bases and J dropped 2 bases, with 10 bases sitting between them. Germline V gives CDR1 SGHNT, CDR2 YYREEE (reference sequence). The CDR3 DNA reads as TGTGCCAGCAGCTTAACTACGGTCAACACCGGGGAGCTGTTTTTT. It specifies CASSLTTVNTGELFF.

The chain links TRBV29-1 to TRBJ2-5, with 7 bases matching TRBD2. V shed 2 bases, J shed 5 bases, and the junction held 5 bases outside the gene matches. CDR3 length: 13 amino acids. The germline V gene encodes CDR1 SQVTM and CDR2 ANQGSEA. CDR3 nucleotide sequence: TGCAGCGTTGAAAACGGGGGGATGGAGACCCAGTACTTC. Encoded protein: CSVENGGMETQYF.

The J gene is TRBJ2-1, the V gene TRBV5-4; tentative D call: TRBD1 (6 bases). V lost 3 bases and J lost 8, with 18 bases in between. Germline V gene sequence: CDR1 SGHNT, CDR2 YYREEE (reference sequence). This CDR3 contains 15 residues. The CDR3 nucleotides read TGTGCCAGCAGCTCCCAGAAAAAACAGGGATATGAGCAGTTCTTC. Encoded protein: CASSSQKKQGYEQFF.

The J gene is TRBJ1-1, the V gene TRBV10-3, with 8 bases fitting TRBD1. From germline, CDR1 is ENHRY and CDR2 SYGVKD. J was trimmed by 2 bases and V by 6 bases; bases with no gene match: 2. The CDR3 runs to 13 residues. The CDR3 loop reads CAISGQGNTEAFF. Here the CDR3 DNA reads TGTGCCATCAGCGGACAGGGCAACACTGAAGCTTTCTTT.

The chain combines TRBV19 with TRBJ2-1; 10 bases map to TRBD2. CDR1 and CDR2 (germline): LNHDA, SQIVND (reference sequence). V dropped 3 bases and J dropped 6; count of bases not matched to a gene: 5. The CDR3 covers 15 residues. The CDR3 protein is CASSITSGASNEQFF. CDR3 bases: TGTGCCAGTAGTATTACTAGCGGGGCGAGCAATGAGCAGTTCTTC.

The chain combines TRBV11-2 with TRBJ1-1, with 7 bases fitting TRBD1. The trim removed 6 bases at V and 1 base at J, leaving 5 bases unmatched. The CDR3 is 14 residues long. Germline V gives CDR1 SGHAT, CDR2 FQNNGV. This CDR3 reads CASSYRGRNTEAFF. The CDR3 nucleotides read TGTGCCAGCAGTTACAGGGGTCGGAACACTGAAGCTTTCTTT. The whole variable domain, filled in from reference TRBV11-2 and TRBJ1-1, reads EAGVAQSPRYKIIEKRQSVAFWCNPISGHATLYWYQQILGQGPKLLIQFQNNGVVDDSQLPKDRFSAERLKGVDSTLKIQPAKLEDSAVYLCASSYRGRNTEAFFGQGTRLTVV.